These 17 T cell receptor beta chains originate from one sample sequenced in a study of T-cell memory formation after mild COVID-19. TCRdb re-derived calls from the 5' RACE reads in MiXCR, one entry per CDR3 protein. The sample lists more than 300,000 distinct CDR3 sequences; 20% to 25% were seen once. The sequenced sample was PBMCs or a T cell subset sorted from them (not recorded which). The receptors derive from a man younger than 35 who had mild COVID-19 (a few samples of this study predate the infection). Cell type and time point are not known.

V is TRBV5-6 and J is TRBJ2-1; 9 bases agree with TRBD2. V trimming: 0 bases; J trimming: 9 bases; junction bases outside the gene matches: 10. The CDR3 contains 16 residues. CDR1 is SGHDT and CDR2 is YYEEEE in the germline V gene. This chain's CDR3 is CASSLAPRGGFGEQFF. CDR3 coding DNA: TGTGCCAGCAGCTTGGCCCCGCGGGGGGGCTTTGGTGAGCAGTTCTTC. Based on the CDR3 plus reference TRBV5-6 and TRBJ2-1, the full variable domain is DAGVTQSPTHLIKTRGQQVTLRCSPKSGHDTVSWYQQALGQGPQFIFQYYEEEERQRGNFPDRFSGHQFPNYSSELNVNALLLGDSALYLCASSLAPRGGFGEQFFGPGTRLTVL.

This clonotype has just a few counts. The gene calls are TRBV29-1 and TRBJ1-2; the D is unclear. The CDR3 sequence is 14 residues long. V lost 3 bases to trimming and J lost 4 bases, with 15 bases between them. CDR1 is SQVTM and CDR2 is ANQGSEA in the germline V gene. CDR3 sequence: CSVDGGVPSYGYTF. DNA for the CDR3: TGCAGCGTTGACGGCGGGGTCCCATCCTATGGCTACACCTTC.

The table lists this clonotype with many counts. CDR3 bases: TGCGCCAGCAGCTCGACAGGGGAGCCCCGTTACGAGCAGTACTTC. It specifies CASSSTGEPRYEQYF. The chain couples TRBV5-1 to TRBJ2-7; 8 positions match TRBD1. The CDR3 loop spans 15 amino acids. From germline, CDR1 is SGHRS and CDR2 YFSETQ. The trim removed 3 bases at V and 4 bases at J, leaving 9 bases unmatched.

This sequence joins TRBV7-6 and TRBJ1-5, with D perhaps TRBD1 (5 bases). This CDR3 has 13 residues. Trimming took 5 bases from V and 6 from J, leaving 11 bases between them. The germline gives CDR1 SGHVS, CDR2 FNYEAQ. The CDR3 sequence: CASSPQVGQPQHF. The CDR3 bases are TGTGCCAGCAGCCCACAGGTCGGTCAGCCCCAGCATTTT. Supplemented by reference TRBV7-6 and TRBJ1-5, the full variable domain reads GAGVSQSPRYKVTKRGQDVALRCDPISGHVSLYWYRQALGQGPEFLTYFNYEAQQDKSGLPNDRFSAERPEGSISTLTIQRTEQRDSAMYRCASSPQVGQPQHFGDGTRLSIL.

The V call is TRBV5-1, the J call TRBJ2-7; 7 positions match TRBD2. CDR1 is SGHRS, CDR2 YFSETQ, per germline. CDR3 length: 13 amino acids. With V trimmed by 5 bases and J by 2 bases, 4 bases remained unmatched. The CDR3 spells CASRGGDAYEQYF. CDR3 sequence (DNA): TGCGCCAGCAGGGGAGGGGACGCCTACGAGCAGTACTTC.

The gene calls are TRBV19 and TRBJ2-5; possibly TRBD1 or TRBD2 for D (7 bases each). V lost 5 bases and J 4 bases, leaving 20 bases between the germline ends. This CDR3 region has 16 residues. Per the germline V gene, CDR1 is LNHDA and CDR2 is SQIVND (reference sequence). CDR3: CASSLARGGLGETQYF. The CDR3 DNA reads TGTGCCAGTAGTCTCGCCAGGGGGGGCCTCGGAGAGACCCAGTACTTC.

This clonotype appeared a few times. The chain uses TRBV5-1 and TRBJ1-2; D is uncertain. V dropped 0 bases and J dropped 6 bases, with 12 bases sitting between them. The CDR3 runs 14 residues. The V gene's germline CDR1 is SGHRS and CDR2 YFSETQ. The CDR3 DNA reads TGCGCCAGCAGCTTGGATCCAGGTTTTAATGGCTACACCTTC. It yields the protein CASSLDPGFNGYTF. The whole variable domain, remainder taken from reference TRBV5-1 and TRBJ1-2, is KAGVTQTPRYLIKTRGQQVTLSCSPISGHRSVSWYQQTPGQGLQFLFEYFSETQRNKGNFPGRFSGRQFSNSRSEMNVSTLELGDSALYLCASSLDPGFNGYTFGSGTRLTVV.

The V gene is TRBV7-3, the J gene TRBJ1-1, with 7 nucleotides matching TRBD1. Germline V gene lookup returns CDR1 SGHTA and CDR2 FQGTGA. The CDR3 has 14 amino acids. Losses at the gene ends were 5 bases for V and 4 bases for J; bases not matched to a gene: 7. CDR3 DNA: TGTGCCAGCAGCGGCGGGACAGTGAGCACTGAAGCTTTCTTT. Its translation is CASSGGTVSTEAFF.

J is TRBJ2-7 and V is TRBV6-2 or TRBV6-3; possibly TRBD1 for D (6 bases). Trimming shortened V by 6 bases and J by 1 base, and 10 bases separated the two germline ends. The germline CDR1 and CDR2 sequences are MNHEY and SVGEGT. There are 13 residues in the CDR3. This chain's CDR3 is CASSSRGSYEQYF. The CDR3 DNA sequence: TGTGCCAGCAGCTCCAGGGGTTCCTACGAGCAGTACTTC.

This clonotype was recorded a few times. CDR3: CASSLNLGELFF. The CDR3 DNA follows: TGTGCCAGCAGCCTCAACCTGGGGGAGCTGTTTTTT. This chain links TRBV5-6 with TRBJ2-2, with D hard to call. This CDR3 is built from 12 residues. Trimming left V 4 bases short and J 8 bases short, with 9 bases between. CDR1 is SGHDT, CDR2 YYEEEE, per germline. The complete variable domain, with remaining parts taken from reference TRBV5-6 and TRBJ2-2, reads DAGVTQSPTHLIKTRGQQVTLRCSPKSGHDTVSWYQQALGQGPQFIFQYYEEEERQRGNFPDRFSGHQFPNYSSELNVNALLLGDSALYLCASSLNLGELFFGEGSRLTVL.

CDR3 bases: TGCAGTGCGAACAGGGGGTTCGGTCAGCCCCAGCATTTT. As protein: CSANRGFGQPQHF. This rearrangement joins TRBV20-1 to TRBJ1-5; 8 nucleotides align to TRBD1. The CDR3 is 13 residues long. J was trimmed by 6 bases and V by 6 bases; bases with no gene match: 7. Germline CDR1 is DFQATT and CDR2 is SNEGSKA (reference sequence).

This chain connects TRBV5-6 to TRBJ2-5; TRBD1 matches 10 bases. The V gene's germline CDR1 is SGHDT and CDR2 YYEEEE. The ends lost 4 bases at V and 2 bases at J; junction bases unmatched: 8. This CDR3 comprises 16 residues. Written as DNA, the CDR3 is TGTGCCAGCAGCCGACAGGGGGCCGGGGTACAAGAGACCCAGTACTTC. It encodes CASSRQGAGVQETQYF.

The chain employs TRBV6-1 and TRBJ1-5; D uncertain. Germline V gene lookup returns CDR1 MNHNS and CDR2 SASEGT. V shed 3 bases and J shed 2 bases, with 17 bases lying between them. The CDR3 totals 17 residues. This CDR3 is CASSEFTRPGGNQPQHF. CDR3 DNA sequence: TGTGCCAGCAGTGAGTTCACCAGACCGGGTGGCAATCAGCCCCAGCATTTT.

This clonotype was picked up a small number of times. The CDR3 DNA sequence: TGTGCCAGCAGGCCCCGGACGGGTCCAGAGCAGTACGTC. Protein sequence: CASRPRTGPEQYV. J is TRBJ2-7 and V is TRBV6-2 or TRBV6-3, with D unclear. The CDR3 is made up of 13 amino acids. Germline CDR1 and CDR2: MNHEY and SVGEGT. Deletions cut 6 bases from V and 7 bases from J, with 16 bases between.

J is TRBJ2-7 and V is TRBV9, with 9 bases aligning to TRBD2. V gave up 7 bases and J gave up 5 bases; unmatched junction bases: 10. The length of the CDR3 is 14 residues. The V gene's germline CDR1 is SGDLS and CDR2 YYNGEE. In DNA form, the CDR3 reads TGTGCCAGCGGTACCGGGACTAGCTTCGACGAGCAGTACTTC. This codes for CASGTGTSFDEQYF. Filled out from reference TRBV9 and TRBJ2-7, the complete variable domain reads DSGVTQTPKHLITATGQRVTLRCSPRSGDLSVYWYQQSLDQGLQFLIQYYNGEERAKGNILERFSAQQFPDLHSELNLSSLELGDSALYFCASGTGTSFDEQYFGPGTRLTVT.

This clonotype was picked up a small number of times. The chain has TRBV5-4 and TRBJ1-2; maybe TRBD1 (6 bases). The CDR3 consists of 13 residues. Germline V gene data show CDR1 as SGHNT and CDR2 as YYREEE (reference sequence). Deletions cut 4 bases from V and 4 bases from J, with 11 bases between. The chain's CDR3 is CASSPDRFYGYTF. The CDR3 DNA sequence: TGTGCCAGCAGCCCGGACAGATTCTATGGCTACACCTTC. Combining the CDR3 with reference TRBV5-4 and TRBJ1-2 gives the whole variable domain ETGVTQSPTHLIKTRGQQVTLRCSSQSGHNTVSWYQQALGQGPQFIFQYYREEENGRGNFPPRFSGLQFPNYSSELNVNALELDDSALYLCASSPDRFYGYTFGSGTRLTVV.

The sample holds a few counts of this clonotype. The chain recombines TRBV5-1 with TRBJ2-5; 9 bases are shared with TRBD2. Trimming cost V 4 bases and J 0 bases; bases outside gene matches: 10. Germline CDR1 is SGHRS and CDR2 is YFSETQ. The CDR3 runs 17 residues. The CDR3 spells CASSLGASGAYQETQYF. The CDR3 region has the DNA TGCGCCAGCAGCCTCGGGGCTAGCGGGGCGTACCAAGAGACCCAGTACTTC.